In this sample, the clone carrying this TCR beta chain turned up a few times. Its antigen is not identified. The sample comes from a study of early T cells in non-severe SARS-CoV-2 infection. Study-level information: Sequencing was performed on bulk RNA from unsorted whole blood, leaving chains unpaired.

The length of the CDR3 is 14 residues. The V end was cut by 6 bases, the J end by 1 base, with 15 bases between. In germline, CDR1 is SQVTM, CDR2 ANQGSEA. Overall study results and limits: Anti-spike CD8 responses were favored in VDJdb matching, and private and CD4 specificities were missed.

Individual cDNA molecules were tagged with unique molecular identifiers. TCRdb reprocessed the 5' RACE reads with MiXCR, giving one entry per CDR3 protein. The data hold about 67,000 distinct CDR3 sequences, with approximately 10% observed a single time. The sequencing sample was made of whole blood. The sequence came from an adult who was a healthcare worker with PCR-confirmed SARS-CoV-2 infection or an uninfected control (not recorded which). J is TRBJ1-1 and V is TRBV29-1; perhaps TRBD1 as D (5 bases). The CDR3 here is CSVRWRGKNTEAFF. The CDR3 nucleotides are TGCAGCGTACGCTGGCGGGGGAAGAACACTGAAGCTTTCTTT.